Below, one T cell receptor (beta chain) is given with its context. This sample was included in a study of blood T cell repertoires in COVID-19. Germline CDR1 is SNHLY and CDR2 is FYNNEI. This CDR3 is built from 13 residues. Trimming removed 7 bases at V and 4 bases at J, with 11 bases between. Only in-frame clones appear in the TCRdb table, and some are missing; sequencing was by immunoSEQ multiplex PCR. Of 300,000 to 400,000 clones listed, more than 75% are singletons. The genes are TRBV2 and TRBJ1-5, with D unresolved. The receptor was derived from a woman aged 50 to 60 with COVID-19, enrolled during active disease. Input material: peripheral blood. CDR3 in DNA: TGTGCCAGCACGAGGCAGACGAATCAGCCCCAGCATTTT. Translation gives CASTRQTNQPQHF.